This TCR beta chain was found in a study of blood T cell repertoires in COVID-19. About the study: Samples taken during acute and convalescent COVID-19 were collected in the United States, Italy and Spain.

On this clone: The sample holds other DNA sequences that translate to the same CDR3.

Seattle cases were enrolled at active infection and followed longitudinally. Authors' analysis steps: Estimation of nucleated cell counts was performed using reference gene primer amplification. This table comes from immunoSEQ multiplex PCR, and its TCRdb copy is limited to in-frame clones, with some not included. D and trimming were read from the DNA, whereas the V and J calls and clone size are those reported in that table. Among about 240,000 clones listed, roughly four fifths were seen once. There are 15 residues in the CDR3. CDR1 and CDR2 from the germline V gene are SGHTA and FQGTGA. Between the trimmed V and J ends, which lost 5 bases and 0 bases, there was a span of 11 bases.

The genes are TRBV7-3 and TRBJ2-1; D not certain. The TCR comes from a woman older than 75 with COVID-19, enrolled during active disease. Sample: peripheral blood. The CDR3 here is CASSPAPSSYNEQFF. DNA of the CDR3: TGTGCCAGCAGCCCGGCCCCTAGCTCCTACAATGAGCAGTTCTTC.